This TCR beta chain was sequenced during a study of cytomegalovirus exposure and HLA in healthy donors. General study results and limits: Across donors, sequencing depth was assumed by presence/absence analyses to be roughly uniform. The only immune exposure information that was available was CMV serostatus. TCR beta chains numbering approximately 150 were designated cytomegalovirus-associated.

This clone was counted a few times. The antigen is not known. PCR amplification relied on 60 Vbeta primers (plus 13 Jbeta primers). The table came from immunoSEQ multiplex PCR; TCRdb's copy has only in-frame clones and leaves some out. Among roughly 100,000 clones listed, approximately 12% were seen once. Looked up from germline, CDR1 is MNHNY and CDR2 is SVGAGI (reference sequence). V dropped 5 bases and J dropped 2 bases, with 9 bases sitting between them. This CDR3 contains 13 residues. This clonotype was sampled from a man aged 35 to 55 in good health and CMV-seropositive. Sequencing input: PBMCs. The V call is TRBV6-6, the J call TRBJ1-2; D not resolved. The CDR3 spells CASSTGSNYGYTF. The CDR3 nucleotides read TGTGCCAGCAGTACCGGGTCCAACTATGGCTACACCTTC.